The 27 T cell receptor beta chains below all came from one sample that was sequenced in a study of cytotoxic CD8 clonotypes in ibrutinib-treated CLL (dated by TCRdb to the early 2020s). Library method: the immunoSEQ multiplex PCR assay. TCRdb retrieved this table from immuneACCESS and kept in-frame rearrangements only. Not all clones are present; in checked studies, unresolved V genes account for under half, and no reason is known for the remainder. This sample is represented by 13,000 to 15,000 clones; 64% of them were singletons. Roughly two fifths of the sample rests with the top ten. Material: PBMCs, obtained before ibrutinib treatment. The receptors were sampled from a human donor with chronic lymphocytic leukemia.

On this clone itself: A much larger clone sits a single nucleotide away, making a read error possible. The CDR3 nucleotides read TGCTCCAGCAGCTTGGGGACAGGGGTAGGGTATGGCTACACCTTC. As protein: CSSSLGTGVGYGYTF. The chain carries TRBV5-1 and TRBJ1-2, with 10 bases matching TRBD1. Germline V lookup: CDR1 SGHRS, CDR2 YFSETQ. This CDR3 is built from 15 residues.

The chain has TRBV30 and TRBJ1-1; D possibly corresponds to TRBD1 (5 bases). Trimming shortened V by 1 base and J by 3 bases, and 12 bases separated the two germline ends. The CDR3 loop spans 14 amino acids. Germline V gene data show CDR1 as GTSNPN and CDR2 as SVGIG (reference sequence). This chain's CDR3 is CAWSGRGSDTEAFF. DNA for the CDR3: TGTGCCTGGAGTGGAAGGGGATCGGACACTGAAGCTTTCTTT. Filled out from reference TRBV30 and TRBJ1-1, the complete variable domain reads SQTIHQWPATLVQPVGSPLSLECTVEGTSNPNLYWYRQAAGRGLQLLFYSVGIGQISSEVPQNLSASRPQDRQFILSSKKLLLSDSGFYLCAWSGRGSDTEAFFGQGTRLTVV.

This clone was detected only a few times. The chain has TRBV29-1 and TRBJ1-1, with a tentative D call TRBD1 (5 bases). V was pared by 7 bases and J by 0 bases, with 12 bases between. The CDR3 length is 13 residues. From germline, CDR1 is SQVTM and CDR2 ANQGSEA. CDR3 region: CSASQVLNTEAFF. CDR3 DNA: TGCAGCGCATCACAGGTTTTGAACACTGAAGCTTTCTTT.

V is TRBV5-1 and J is TRBJ1-1, with 10 bases lining up with TRBD1. Trimming cost V 3 bases and J 8 bases; bases outside gene matches: 4. Germline CDR1 and CDR2: SGHRS and YFSETQ. The CDR3 covers 13 residues. The DNA for the CDR3 is TGCGCCAGCAGCTCGGGACAGGGGACCGAAGCTTTCTTT. It is translated as CASSSGQGTEAFF.

The gene calls are TRBV7-8 and TRBJ2-6; D uncertain. V was trimmed by 3 bases and J by 0 bases, leaving 9 bases between them. CDR3 size: 16 residues. Germline V gives CDR1 SGHVS, CDR2 FQNEAQ. The CDR3, as DNA: TGTGCCAGCAGCTTTCCAGCATTCTCTGGGGCCAACGTCCTGACTTTC. Its protein is CASSFPAFSGANVLTF.

This rearrangement joins TRBV27 to TRBJ2-2; D is unresolved. V shed 2 bases and J shed 4 bases, with 11 bases lying between them. CDR1 is MNHEY, CDR2 SMNVEV, per germline (reference sequence). The CDR3 loop spans 15 amino acids. The CDR3 DNA is TGTGCCAGCAGTTTAGAGGCTGGGGTCACCGGGGAGCTGTTTTTT. Its protein is CASSLEAGVTGELFF.

The J gene is TRBJ1-2, the V gene TRBV29-1; D uncertain. The V end was cut by 1 base, the J end by 4 bases, with 10 bases between. This CDR3 comprises 13 residues. The germline CDR1 and CDR2 sequences are SQVTM and ANQGSEA. The CDR3 nucleotides are TGCAGCGTTGAAGGGGGTTCGGGCTATGGCTACACCTTC. It yields the protein CSVEGGSGYGYTF.

This clone was found a few times. J is TRBJ1-6 and V is TRBV2; possibly TRBD1 for D (5 bases). Germline-derived CDR1 and CDR2 are SNHLY and FYNNEI. This CDR3 is 13 amino acids long. The V and J ends lost 3 bases and 13 bases respectively, with 13 bases between them. CDR3 sequence: CASSEVTEKPLHF. The DNA of the CDR3 is TGTGCCAGCAGTGAGGTGACAGAGAAGCCCCTCCACTTT. Together with reference TRBV2 and TRBJ1-6, the CDR3 gives the full variable domain: EPEVTQTPSHQVTQMGQEVILRCVPISNHLYFYWYRQILGQKVEFLVSFYNNEISEKSEIFDDQFSVERPDGSNFTLKIRSTKLEDSAMYFCASSEVTEKPLHFGNGTRLTVT.

The rearrangement uses TRBV19 and TRBJ1-5; a weak D match, TRBD1 (5 bases). The CDR3 spans 19 residues. Per the germline V gene, CDR1 is LNHDA and CDR2 is SQIVND (reference sequence). V dropped 8 bases and J dropped 2 bases, with 28 bases sitting between them. CDR3 in DNA: TGTGCCAGTGAACAACAGGTGGGTTTAAGGGGAGTGGGCAATCAGCCCCAGCATTTT. It is translated as CASEQQVGLRGVGNQPQHF.

The CDR3: CASSEAAQFGDTQYF. In DNA form, the CDR3 reads TGTGCCAGCAGTGAAGCGGCCCAGTTCGGAGATACGCAGTATTTT. V gene TRBV2 combines with J gene TRBJ2-3, with D unresolved. Trimming removed 0 bases from V and 5 bases from J, with 12 bases in between. This CDR3 is 15 amino acids long. In germline, CDR1 is SNHLY, CDR2 FYNNEI.

V is TRBV7-9 and J is TRBJ1-1; 7 bases align to TRBD1. Germline V gene lookup returns CDR1 SEHNR and CDR2 FQNEAQ (reference sequence). The CDR3 sequence is 16 residues long. V lost 1 base and J lost 4; bases outside the gene matches: 9. The CDR3 sequence: CASSLGQGGLGTEAFF. As DNA, the CDR3 is TGTGCCAGCAGCTTAGGGCAGGGGGGTTTGGGCACTGAAGCTTTCTTT.

This clone was picked up a small number of times. This chain joins TRBV7-6 and TRBJ2-2; TRBD2 aligns across 11 bases. Looked up from germline, CDR1 is SGHVS and CDR2 is FNYEAQ. The CDR3 is 16 amino acids. V was clipped by 0 bases and J by 3 bases; unmatched bases: 0. The CDR3 DNA is TGTGCCAGCAGCTTAGCACTAGCGGGGGACACCGGGGAGCTGTTTTTT. Its translation is CASSLALAGDTGELFF.

The rearrangement links TRBV7-9 to TRBJ2-3, with TRBD1 matching over 9 bases. The V and J ends lost 3 bases and 0 bases, in that order; junction bases with no gene match: 7. The CDR3 consists of 17 residues. Germline loops: CDR1 SEHNR, CDR2 FQNEAQ (reference sequence). This chain's CDR3 is CASSFDRGGSSTDTQYF. DNA for the CDR3: TGTGCCAGCAGCTTTGACAGGGGGGGATCTAGCACAGATACGCAGTATTTT. Full variable domain (outside the CDR3, taken from reference TRBV7-9 and TRBJ2-3): DTGVSQNPRHKITKRGQNVTFRCDPISEHNRLYWYRQTLGQGPEFLTYFQNEAQLEKSRLLSDRFSAERPKGSFSTLEIQRTEQGDSAMYLCASSFDRGGSSTDTQYFGPGTRLTVL.

The chain has TRBV5-4 and TRBJ1-2, with a possible D match to TRBD1 (5 bases). The V gene's germline CDR1 is SGHNT and CDR2 YYREEE (reference sequence). With 0 bases removed from V and 5 bases from J, the gap between germline ends came to 20 bases. This CDR3 spans 17 amino acids. The CDR3 sequence is CASSLGGRPPQWYGYTF. CDR3 sequence (DNA): TGTGCCAGCAGCTTGGGGGGGAGACCGCCCCAGTGGTATGGCTACACCTTC.

The J gene is TRBJ1-2, the V gene TRBV10-2; D gene unclear. Germline CDR1 WSHSY, CDR2 SAAADI. Trimming removed 11 bases at V and 4 bases at J, with 17 bases between. The CDR3 extends over 13 amino acids. CDR3 sequence (DNA): TGCGCCGGTACCGAGGGCCTGGGCTATGGCTACACCTTC. It translates to CAGTEGLGYGYTF.

This clone was recorded a few times. At one of its ends the junction is not consistent with the germline gene, which may arise from a read error. This sequence joins TRBV7-7 and TRBJ1-3; D possibly corresponds to TRBD1 (6 bases). Germline loops: CDR1 SSHAT, CDR2 FNYEAQ (reference sequence). This CDR3 contains 15 residues. The CDR3 DNA follows: TGTGCTAGCAGCCCCCGGACAGACTCTGGAAACACCATATATTTT. Translated: CASSPRTDSGNTIYF.

This chain uses TRBV10-3 with TRBJ1-6; D might be TRBD1 (5 bases). Germline-derived CDR1 and CDR2 are ENHRY and SYGVKD. There are 16 residues in the CDR3. The germline V and J ends were trimmed by 6 bases and 7 bases, with 19 bases remaining between them. The CDR3 DNA reads TGTGCCATCAGCTCCTCCACTGCAGGGAGGAATTCACCCCTCCACTTT. This gives the protein CAISSSTAGRNSPLHF.

The chain employs TRBV2 and TRBJ1-1, with D tentatively TRBD1 (5 bases). The germline V gene has CDR1 SNHLY and CDR2 FYNNEI. CDR3 length: 17 amino acids. The V and J ends lost 4 bases and 0 bases respectively, with 18 bases between them. CDR3 DNA: TGTGCCAGCAGTGTCCCTGGAGGGGAGTTAATGAACACTGAAGCTTTCTTT. It yields the protein CASSVPGGELMNTEAFF.

Turning to this clone: The identical CDR3 is also encoded by other nucleotide sequences in the sample. The chain joins TRBV29-1 to TRBJ1-2; tentative D call: TRBD1 (5 bases). V was pared by 5 bases and J by 0 bases, with 19 bases between. The CDR3 is 16 residues long. Germline loops: CDR1 SQVTM, CDR2 ANQGSEA. DNA for the CDR3: TGCAGCGTTCCGCCAACGGGGCAGGCGACTAACTATGGCTACACCTTC. Its protein is CSVPPTGQATNYGYTF.

The chain links TRBV19 to TRBJ2-7, with TRBD1 matching 10 bases. J gave up 7 bases and V 6 bases, and 12 bases lay outside the gene matches. Germline loops: CDR1 LNHDA, CDR2 SQIVND (reference sequence). The CDR3 is 15 residues long. CDR3 protein: CASSPGTGVGLEQYF. CDR3 sequence (DNA): TGTGCCAGTAGCCCGGGGACAGGGGTCGGTTTGGAGCAGTACTTC. Drawing the rest from reference TRBV19 and TRBJ2-7, the complete variable domain is DGGITQSPKYLFRKEGQNVTLSCEQNLNHDAMYWYRQDPGQGLRLIYYSQIVNDFQKGDIAEGYSVSREKKESFPLTVTSAQKNPTAFYLCASSPGTGVGLEQYFGPGTRLTVT.

The chain recombines TRBV29-1 with TRBJ1-1; D is possibly TRBD1 (5 bases). The V gene's germline CDR1 is SQVTM and CDR2 ANQGSEA. This CDR3 spans 10 amino acids. Trimming left V 6 bases short and J 6 bases short, with 8 bases between. CDR3 nucleotide sequence: TGCAGCGTGGGGGGGGCTGAAGCTTTCTTT. Amino acids: CSVGGAEAFF.

This clone showed up just once. The genes are TRBV2 and TRBJ2-6; D remains unclear. Germline V gives CDR1 SNHLY, CDR2 FYNNEI. This CDR3 spans 15 amino acids. The V end lost 7 bases, the J end lost 4 bases, and 14 bases lay between the germline ends. The CDR3 DNA is TGTGCCAGCACCGAACTTGCGGCCGGGGCCAACGTCCTGACTTTC. This codes for CASTELAAGANVLTF.

This clone has a single count. The chain carries TRBV30 and TRBJ1-2; 7 bases match TRBD1. The CDR3 totals 13 residues. V lost 4 bases to trimming and J lost 8 bases; unmatched junction nucleotides: 10. The germline V gene has CDR1 GTSNPN and CDR2 SVGIG (reference sequence). The CDR3 is CAWKFDRVGGYTF. CDR3 bases: TGTGCCTGGAAGTTCGACAGGGTTGGAGGCTACACCTTC.

The chain combines TRBV5-1 with TRBJ1-6, with 9 bases matching TRBD1. Germline-derived CDR1 and CDR2 are SGHRS and YFSETQ. The CDR3 covers 17 residues. Unmatched junction bases numbered 12, after V lost 3 bases and J lost 8 bases. The CDR3 spells CASSYLLRTGEDSPLHF. CDR3 coding DNA: TGCGCCAGCAGCTACCTACTCCGGACAGGGGAAGATTCACCCCTCCACTTT.

J is TRBJ2-1 and V is TRBV5-1; tentative D call: TRBD2 (6 bases). Trimming took off 4 bases at V and 5 bases at J, with 13 bases between the two ends. The germline CDR1 and CDR2 sequences are SGHRS and YFSETQ. The CDR3 contains 14 residues. As DNA, the CDR3 is TGCGCCAGCAGCCTGCGGGGAGCCGACAATGAGCAGTTCTTC. Translation: CASSLRGADNEQFF.

The chain recombines TRBV10-3 with TRBJ1-1; a possible D gene is TRBD1 (6 bases). The CDR3 runs to 12 residues. The germline V gene encodes CDR1 ENHRY and CDR2 SYGVKD. Trimming took 5 bases from V and 12 from J, leaving 16 bases between them. CDR3 sequence: CAISNSGQSPFF. The DNA for the CDR3 is TGTGCCATCAGTAATAGCGGACAGTCTCCTTTCTTT.

V is TRBV7-8 and J is TRBJ2-7, with 10 bases fitting TRBD1. Germline V CDR1 and CDR2: SGHVS, FQNEAQ. This CDR3 has 15 residues. V lost 5 bases to trimming and J lost 7 bases; unmatched junction nucleotides: 11. The CDR3 here is CASSLGQGFHWEQYF. CDR3 bases: TGTGCCAGCAGCCTGGGACAGGGGTTTCATTGGGAGCAGTACTTC.